The sample holds many counts of the clone carrying this T cell receptor (beta chain). It was RNA transcripts that yielded the amplified TCR beta CDR3 regions. The HTBI primer set was used in a first-round RT-PCR of the TCR CDR3. TCRdb reprocessed the multiplex PCR reads with MiXCR, giving one entry per CDR3 protein. The sample gives hundreds of thousands of distinct CDR3 sequences, about 15% of which show up once; roughly an eighth is in the top ten. V was clipped by 5 bases and J by 2 bases, with 23 bases between them. The germline CDR1 and CDR2 sequences are SEHNR and FQNEAQ (reference sequence). The CDR3 has 18 residues. The data originate from a study of T cells in Graves' hyperthyroidism and ophthalmopathy. Ophthalmopathy patients had Clinical Activity Score at least 3, NOSPECS grade at least 4, duration under 3 months.

The receptor's source is a young man with Graves' ophthalmopathy. The chain carries TRBV7-9 and TRBJ2-3; possible D gene TRBD1, 6 bases. Sequencing input: blood. The CDR3 loop is CASSPIRQGGPLTDTQYF. In DNA, the CDR3 is TGTGCCAGCAGCCCGATTCGGCAAGGGGGTCCCCTCACAGATACGCAGTATTTT.